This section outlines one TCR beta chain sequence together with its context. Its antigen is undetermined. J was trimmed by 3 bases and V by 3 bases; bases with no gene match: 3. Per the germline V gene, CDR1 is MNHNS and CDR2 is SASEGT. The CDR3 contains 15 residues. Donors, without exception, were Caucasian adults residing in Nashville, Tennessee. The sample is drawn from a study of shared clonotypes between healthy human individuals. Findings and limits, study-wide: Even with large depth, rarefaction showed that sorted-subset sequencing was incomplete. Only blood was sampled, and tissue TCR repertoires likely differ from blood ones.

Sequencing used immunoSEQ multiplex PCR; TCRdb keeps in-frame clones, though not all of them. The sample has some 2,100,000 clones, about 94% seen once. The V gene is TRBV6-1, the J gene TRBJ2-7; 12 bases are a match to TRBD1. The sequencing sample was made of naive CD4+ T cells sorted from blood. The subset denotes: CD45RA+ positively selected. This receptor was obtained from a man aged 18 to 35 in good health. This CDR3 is CASSEGQGAYYEQYF. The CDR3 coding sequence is TGTGCCAGCAGTGAGGGACAGGGGGCTTACTACGAGCAGTACTTC.